The rows below give T cell receptor beta chains drawn from one sample of a study of cytomegalovirus exposure and HLA in healthy donors. Measured with immunoSEQ multiplex PCR; TCRdb has only the in-frame clones, and not every one. The data hold about 180,000 clones, with around nine tenths observed a single time. The sequencing sample was made of PBMCs. These receptors all stem from a man aged 18 to 30 in good health and CMV-seropositive. The CDR3 runs from the conserved cysteine through the conserved F or W. The D gene is left open where the match is weak. Clone size is stated in some rows and not others, as once, few, many or a class when expanded.

cdr3_aa	cdr3_nt	v_call	j_call	clone_size	cdr3_length	d_call
CASMTGESNQPQHF	TGTGCCAGCATGACAGGGGAGAGCAATCAGCCCCAGCATTTT	TRBV2	TRBJ1-5	NA	14	TRBD1
CASSVLIGQPQHF	TGTGCCAGCAGTGTCCTAATCGGTCAGCCCCAGCATTTT	TRBV6-4	TRBJ1-5	few	13	NA
CASSSRQGPQPQHF	TGTGCCAGCAGCTCCCGACAGGGTCCGCAGCCCCAGCATTTT	TRBV7-2	TRBJ1-5	NA	14	TRBD1
CASRRYGGTNEKLFF	TGTGCCAGCAGGAGATATGGTGGAACTAATGAAAAACTGTTTTTT	TRBV28	TRBJ1-4	NA	15	NA
CSVVVGFSTDTQYF	TGCAGCGTTGTTGTGGGCTTCAGCACAGATACGCAGTATTTT	TRBV29-1	TRBJ2-3	once	14	NA
CASSPPGQGTYEQYF	TGTGCCAGCTCACCACCGGGACAGGGGACCTACGAGCAGTACTTC	TRBV18	TRBJ2-7	NA	15	TRBD1
CASSQDVAGAGEETQYF	TGTGCCAGCAGCCAAGATGTAGCGGGAGCAGGTGAGGAGACCCAGTACTTC	TRBV4-2	TRBJ2-5	NA	17	TRBD2
CASTLRQGYQETQYF	TGTGCCAGCACTCTGAGACAGGGGTACCAAGAGACCCAGTACTTC	TRBV6-6	TRBJ2-5	NA	15	TRBD1
CSVEIPGTGELFF	TGCAGCGTTGAAATTCCAGGCACCGGGGAGCTGTTTTTT	TRBV29-1	TRBJ2-2	NA	13	NA
CASSSQFPSGNTIYF	TGTGCCAGCAGCTCCCAGTTCCCCTCTGGAAACACCATATATTTT	TRBV13	TRBJ1-3	NA	15	NA
CASSPTGNGELFF	TGCGCCAGCAGCCCAACAGGGAACGGGGAGCTGTTTTTT	TRBV4-1	TRBJ2-2	NA	13	NA
CASSTTGTGVLNYGYTF	TGTGCCAGCAGCACCACCGGGACAGGGGTTCTTAACTATGGCTACACCTTC	TRBV5-4	TRBJ1-2	NA	17	TRBD1
CASSDGRGTGGYYGYTF	TGTGCCAGCAGCGACGGGCGGGGGACAGGGGGTTACTATGGCTACACCTTC	TRBV9	TRBJ1-2	once	17	TRBD1
CASRIRIDRGWQETQYF	TGTGCCAGCAGAATAAGAATCGACAGGGGTTGGCAAGAGACCCAGTACTTC	TRBV11-2	TRBJ2-5	NA	17	TRBD1
CASSQDAGAGQHF	TGCGCCAGCAGCCAAGATGCGGGGGCAGGGCAGCATTTT	TRBV4-1	TRBJ1-5	once	13	NA
CASSMGGTGDYEQYF	TGTGCCAGTAGTATGGGAGGGACAGGAGACTACGAGCAGTACTTC	TRBV19	TRBJ2-7	NA	15	NA
CASSLRLSGADTQYF	TGTGCCAGCAGCTTACGACTATCCGGGGCAGATACGCAGTATTTT	TRBV7-2	TRBJ2-3	NA	15	NA
CASSFEVETGTVYEQYF	TGCGCCAGCAGCTTTGAGGTCGAGACAGGGACCGTGTACGAGCAGTACTTC	TRBV5-1	TRBJ2-7	NA	17	TRBD1
CASSGTLGGAMNTEAFF	TGTGCCAGCAGTGGGACGTTGGGGGGGGCCATGAACACTGAAGCTTTCTTT	TRBV6-1	TRBJ1-1	NA	17	NA
CASSLSEDPETEAFF	TGTGCCAGCAGTTTATCGGAGGATCCAGAGACTGAAGCTTTCTTT	TRBV27	TRBJ1-1	NA	15	NA
CASSPRGGTSGGSSYNEQFF	TGTGCCAGCAGCCCCCGAGGGGGGACTAGCGGGGGAAGCTCCTACAATGAGCAGTTCTTC	TRBV5-4	TRBJ2-1	NA	20	TRBD2
CASSPTGAEGYTF	TGTGCCAGCTCACCAACAGGGGCGGAGGGCTACACCTTC	TRBV18	TRBJ1-2	once	13	TRBD1
CASSRGGSASTDTQYF	TGTGCCAGTAGTAGAGGGGGTTCGGCCAGCACAGATACGCAGTATTTT	TRBV19	TRBJ2-3	NA	16	NA
CASSEGGRATGELFF	TGTGCCAGCAGTGAAGGAGGGAGGGCAACCGGGGAGCTGTTTTTT	TRBV2	TRBJ2-2	NA	15	TRBD2
CASSSGRTDTQYF	TGCGCCAGCAGCTCTGGCCGTACAGATACGCAGTATTTT	TRBV5-1	TRBJ2-3	once	13	NA
CASSVEQGSYEQYF	TGTGCCAGCAGCGTAGAACAGGGGTCCTACGAGCAGTACTTC	TRBV9	TRBJ2-7	NA	14	TRBD1
CASSLGQGSSYEQYF	TGTGCCAGCAGCTTAGGTCAGGGTAGCTCCTACGAGCAGTACTTC	TRBV11-2	TRBJ2-7	NA	15	NA
CASSYSDRAYEQYF	TGTGCCAGCAGTTATTCGGACAGAGCTTACGAGCAGTACTTC	TRBV6-5	TRBJ2-7	NA	14	NA
CASSSTTAQNEKLFF	TGTGCCAGCAGTTCTACGACAGCTCAAAATGAAAAACTGTTTTTT	TRBV2	TRBJ1-4	NA	15	NA
CASSKAQGVTEAFF	TGTGCCAGCAGTAAGGCCCAGGGGGTCACTGAAGCTTTCTTT	TRBV6-1	TRBJ1-1	NA	14	TRBD1
CASSPGQGGETQYF	TGTGCCAGCTCACCGGGACAGGGTGGGGAGACCCAGTACTTC	TRBV18	TRBJ2-5	NA	14	TRBD1
CSAGQGALYEAFF	TGCAGCGCCGGTCAGGGGGCGTTGTATGAAGCTTTCTTT	TRBV29-1	TRBJ1-1	NA	13	TRBD1
CASRTRKGTQLSYNEQFF	TGTGCCAGTAGGACTAGAAAAGGGACCCAATTATCCTACAATGAGCAGTTCTTC	TRBV19	TRBJ2-1	NA	18	NA
CASSHGGTEQYF	TGCGCCAGCAGCCACGGAGGGACCGAGCAGTACTTC	TRBV4-1	TRBJ2-7	few	12	NA
CASSVDSLANTGELFF	TGTGCCAGCAGTGTGGACAGTCTCGCGAACACCGGGGAGCTGTTTTTT	TRBV2	TRBJ2-2	NA	16	NA
CASSLLPYPGELFF	TGTGCCAGCAGCTTGCTACCGTACCCCGGGGAGCTGTTTTTT	TRBV5-8	TRBJ2-2	NA	14	NA
CASSSTFYNEQFF	TGTGCCAGCAGCTCGACATTCTACAATGAGCAGTTCTTC	TRBV7-3	TRBJ2-1	NA	13	NA
CASSGPGQGRIDHEAFF	TGTGCCAGCAGCGGCCCGGGACAGGGGAGAATAGATCATGAAGCTTTCTTT	TRBV9	TRBJ1-1	NA	17	TRBD1
CASSGLRDEQYF	TGTGCCAGCAGCGGCCTCCGGGACGAGCAGTACTTC	TRBV9	TRBJ2-7	few	12	NA
CASRSGSIRNTEAFF	TGCGCCAGCCGGTCCGGTAGCATCCGAAACACTGAAGCTTTCTTT	TRBV5-1	TRBJ1-1	NA	15	NA
CASSPPTGYYEQYF	TGTGCCAGCAGCCCTCCTACAGGGTACTACGAGCAGTACTTC	TRBV7-2	TRBJ2-7	NA	14	NA
CASSPPERAGYEQYF	TGTGCCAGCTCCCCGCCGGAGCGCGCGGGGTACGAGCAGTACTTC	TRBV18	TRBJ2-7	NA	15	NA